The sequence of this TCR beta chain was determined in a study of shared clonotypes between healthy human individuals. Study conclusions and caveats: Only blood was sampled; tissue repertoires likely differ.

Several immunoSEQ plates held equal portions of the genomic DNA taken from each subset. About 30,000 T cell genomes, or about 0.2 ug DNA, went into the sorted-subset replicate PCRs. Assay: immunoSEQ multiplex PCR; the TCRdb copy retains only in-frame clones and omits some. This sample has some 2,000,000 clones, with just under 95% found just once. V lost 1 base to trimming and J lost 13 bases, with 14 bases between them. From germline, CDR1 is LGHNA and CDR2 YSLEER. The CDR3 length is 13 residues. CD45RO-negative cells were positively selected for CCR7, leaving out terminally differentiated effector memory CD45RA+ cells. As concerns this clone: What it recognizes is unknown.

This TCR was sampled from a man in his late teens or twenties in good health. The chain combines TRBV4-3 with TRBJ2-1; D unresolved. Sequencing was carried out using naive CD8+ T cells sorted from blood. The DNA of the CDR3 is TGCGCCAGCAGCCAAGGTAATAGCCAAGACCAGTTCTTC. This codes for CASSQGNSQDQFF.